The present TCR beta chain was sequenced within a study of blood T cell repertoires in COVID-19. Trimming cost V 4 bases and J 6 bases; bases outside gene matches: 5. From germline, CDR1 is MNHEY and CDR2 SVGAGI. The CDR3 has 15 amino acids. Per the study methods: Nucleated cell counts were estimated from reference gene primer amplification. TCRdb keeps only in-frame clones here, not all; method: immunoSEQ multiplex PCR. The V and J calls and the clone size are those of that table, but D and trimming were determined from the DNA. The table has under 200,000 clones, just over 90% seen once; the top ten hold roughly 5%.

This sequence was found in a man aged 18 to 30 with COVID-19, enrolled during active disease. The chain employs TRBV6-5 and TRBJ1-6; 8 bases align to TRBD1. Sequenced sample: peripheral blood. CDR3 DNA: TGTGCCAGCAGTTCCACGGACAGGGTTAATTCACCCCTCCACTTT. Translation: CASSSTDRVNSPLHF.